A single sample gave rise to the 21 T cell receptor beta chains below, sequenced in a study of CD8 T cells in ankylosing spondylitis. TCRdb redid the calling of the 5' RACE reads with MiXCR, one entry per CDR3 protein. Here the sample spans 150,000 to 200,000 distinct CDR3 sequences, roughly 10% being singletons. Specimen: blood, either unsorted or a sorted T cell fraction (not recorded which). These receptors all stem from a male donor with ankylosing spondylitis or in good health (not recorded which).

With respect to this clonotype: A read error is possible here, since a much larger clone lies one base away. This chain links TRBV6-4 with TRBJ2-2, with D perhaps TRBD1 (5 bases). CDR3 length: 15 amino acids. V dropped 6 bases and J dropped 6 bases, with 17 bases sitting between them. CDR1 and CDR2 from the germline V gene are MRHNA and SNTAGT. The CDR3 nucleotides are TGTGCCAGCAGCCAGGCTGCAGGGTCCGCCGGGGAGCTGTTTTTT. This gives the protein CASSQAAGSAGELFF.

In its sample, this clonotype was seen many times. CDR3 sequence reads: CASSPGPGEPFPNTEAFF. Here the CDR3 DNA reads TGTGCCAGCAGTCCGGGACCGGGAGAACCTTTTCCGAACACTGAAGCTTTCTTT. The V and J genes are TRBV12-3 or TRBV12-4 and TRBJ1-1, with D possibly being TRBD1 (5 bases). The V end lost 5 bases, the J end lost 1 base, and 23 bases lay between the germline ends. The CDR3 consists of 18 residues.

This clonotype was recorded at least ten times. V usage is TRBV5-1 and J usage is TRBJ1-1; a possible D gene is TRBD1 (5 bases). Germline-derived CDR1 and CDR2 are SGHRS and YFSETQ. CDR3 size: 15 residues. V was pared by 3 bases and J by 1 base, with 13 bases between. CDR3 sequence reads: CASSWGAGPNTEAFF. The DNA of the CDR3 is TGCGCCAGCAGCTGGGGCGCGGGTCCGAACACTGAAGCTTTCTTT.

This clonotype was recorded many times. The genes are TRBV20-1 and TRBJ2-5; D is perhaps TRBD1 (6 bases). With 6 bases removed from V and 7 bases from J, the gap between germline ends came to 15 bases. Per the germline V gene, CDR1 is DFQATT and CDR2 is SNEGSKA (reference sequence). The CDR3 is 12 amino acids. CDR3 nucleotide sequence: TGCAGTGCGGTCAGGGGCTCAGGGACCCAGTACTTC. Translated, it gives CSAVRGSGTQYF.

J is TRBJ1-2 and V is TRBV29-1; D is undetermined. The CDR3 is made up of 12 amino acids. The V gene's germline CDR1 is SQVTM and CDR2 ANQGSEA. V was shortened by 0 bases and J by 7 bases, with 9 bases between the two germline ends. The CDR3: CSVEDRALGYTF. The CDR3 DNA sequence: TGCAGCGTTGAAGATCGGGCCCTTGGCTACACCTTC. Full variable domain (remainder filled in from reference TRBV29-1 and TRBJ1-2): SAVISQKPSRDICQRGTSLTIQCQVDSQVTMMFWYRQQPGQSLTLIATANQGSEATYESGFVIDKFPISRPNLTFSTLTVSNMSPEDSSIYLCSVEDRALGYTFGSGTRLTVV.

A few counts support this clonotype. This chain links TRBV5-1 with TRBJ1-1, with D perhaps TRBD1 (6 bases). The CDR3 contains 15 residues. Germline V gives CDR1 SGHRS, CDR2 YFSETQ. The ends were cut back, 0 bases at V and 1 base at J, with 10 bases in the middle. This CDR3 reads CASSLVGGPNTEAFF. The CDR3 DNA sequence: TGCGCCAGCAGCTTGGTGGGGGGCCCGAACACTGAAGCTTTCTTT.

This chain connects TRBV6-1 to TRBJ2-7; D is perhaps TRBD1 or TRBD2 (5 bases each). Germline-derived CDR1 and CDR2 are MNHNS and SASEGT. The CDR3 spans 13 residues. V lost 6 bases to trimming and J lost 6 bases, with 15 bases between them. The DNA for the CDR3 is TGTGCCAGCAGCGAGACTTGGGACGCCGAGCAGTACTTC. Protein product: CASSETWDAEQYF.

In its sample, this clonotype was seen many times. This chain links TRBV3-1 with TRBJ2-5; no firm D call. The germline V gene encodes CDR1 LGHDT and CDR2 YNNKEL (reference sequence). V dropped 1 base and J dropped 2 bases, with 8 bases sitting between them. The CDR3 is 14 amino acids. CDR3: CASSQGATQETQYF. DNA for the CDR3: TGTGCCAGCAGCCAAGGGGCGACACAAGAGACCCAGTACTTC.

Only a few counts were recorded for this clonotype. This sequence joins TRBV6-1 and TRBJ1-6; 7 nucleotides agree with TRBD1. CDR1 and CDR2 (germline): MNHNS, SASEGT. V shed 6 bases, J shed 6 bases, and the junction held 2 bases outside the gene matches. This CDR3 contains 13 residues. DNA for the CDR3: TGTGCCAGCAGGACAGGGACTAATTCACCCCTCCACTTT. Amino acids: CASRTGTNSPLHF.

V is TRBV7-2 and J is TRBJ1-3; D is possibly TRBD1 (5 bases). This CDR3 contains 14 residues. V lost 3 bases to trimming and J lost 7 bases, with 13 bases between them. Germline-derived CDR1 and CDR2 are SGHTA and FQGNSA. CDR3 sequence reads: CASSFQGTVNTIYF. The CDR3 DNA sequence: TGTGCCAGCAGCTTCCAGGGAACGGTGAACACCATATATTTT.

CDR3 sequence: CASSWGGITDTQYF. CDR3 coding DNA: TGTGCCAGTAGTTGGGGGGGTATCACAGATACGCAGTATTTT. The chain is built from TRBV19 and TRBJ2-3; 7 bases fit TRBD2. Germline loops: CDR1 LNHDA, CDR2 SQIVND (reference sequence). The CDR3 contains 14 residues. Trimming removed 5 bases from V and 2 bases from J; junction bases left unmatched: 4.

Only a few counts were recorded for this clonotype. V is TRBV6-1 and J is TRBJ1-1; D remains ambiguous. Trimming took 7 bases from V and 1 from J, leaving 22 bases between them. The CDR3 length is 17 residues. Looked up from germline, CDR1 is MNHNS and CDR2 is SASEGT. CDR3 DNA sequence: TGTGCCAGCACCCGGTTCCGGGATATGGGCCCGAACACTGAAGCTTTCTTT. Its translation is CASTRFRDMGPNTEAFF.

V usage is TRBV12-3 or TRBV12-4 and J usage is TRBJ2-1; no clear D. With 1 base removed from V and 6 bases from J, the gap between germline ends came to 7 bases. The CDR3 runs to 13 residues. The CDR3 nucleotides are TGTGCCAGCAGTTTAGGACGGAGCAATGAGCAGTTCTTC. The encoded protein is CASSLGRSNEQFF.

In its sample, this clonotype was seen many times. The genes are TRBV6-1 and TRBJ2-7, with 8 bases lining up with TRBD1. CDR1 is MNHNS, CDR2 SASEGT, per germline. The CDR3 runs 15 residues. J gave up 5 bases and V 3 bases, and 9 bases lay outside the gene matches. The CDR3 loop reads CASSEWTGNENEQYF. The CDR3, as DNA: TGTGCCAGCAGTGAGTGGACAGGGAATGAAAACGAGCAGTACTTC.

At least ten counts were recorded for this clonotype. The chain is built from TRBV29-1 and TRBJ2-4; D remains unclear. Trimming took 7 bases from V and 3 from J, leaving 16 bases between them. The CDR3 has 14 residues. Per germline, CDR1 SQVTM and CDR2 ANQGSEA. The CDR3 region has the DNA TGCAGCGCCGCCTTGGATGGAGTCAAAAACATTCAGTACTTC. It yields the protein CSAALDGVKNIQYF.

There are a few counts of this clonotype. The CDR3 region is CASSVVSPHYEQYF. The DNA of the CDR3 is TGTGCCAGCAGTGTGGTGAGTCCCCACTACGAGCAGTACTTC. The rearrangement links TRBV25-1 to TRBJ2-7; no firm D call. With 4 bases removed from V and 3 bases from J, the gap between germline ends came to 13 bases. The V gene's germline CDR1 is MGHDK and CDR2 SYGVNS. The CDR3 contains 14 residues.

As regards this clonotype: Just one base apart from a much larger clone, this may be a read error. In this CDR3 the conserved last residue, phenylalanine or tryptophan, is missing, so a read error is likely. This chain connects TRBV29-1 to TRBJ2-2; 8 bases match TRBD2. The V gene's germline CDR1 is SQVTM and CDR2 ANQGSEA. The CDR3 sequence is 11 residues long. Trimming at V came to 5 bases and at J to 8 bases, leaving 1 base not matched to a gene. The CDR3 DNA reads TGCAGCGTTCGGGAGGGTGGGGAGCTGTTTTTG. Translated: CSVREGGELFL.

This clonotype was detected many times. CDR3 DNA sequence: TGTGCCAGCAGTTTTAGGCCCCCAGGTCGGAACACCGGGGAGCTGTTTTTT. Amino acids: CASSFRPPGRNTGELFF. This rearrangement joins TRBV27 to TRBJ2-2; D remains ambiguous. V was pared by 3 bases and J by 1 base, with 15 bases between. The CDR3 extends over 17 amino acids. Germline V gives CDR1 MNHEY, CDR2 SMNVEV (reference sequence).

This clonotype has only a few counts. The gene calls are TRBV11-2 and TRBJ2-2; D is perhaps TRBD1 (6 bases). The CDR3 covers 14 residues. Trimming took 3 bases from V and 6 from J, leaving 11 bases between them. Germline values: CDR1 SGHAT, CDR2 FQNNGV. The CDR3 coding sequence is TGTGCCAGCAGCTTGCAGGGGTTGGCCGGGGAGCTGTTTTTT. Protein sequence: CASSLQGLAGELFF. Based on the CDR3 plus reference TRBV11-2 and TRBJ2-2, the full variable domain is EAGVAQSPRYKIIEKRQSVAFWCNPISGHATLYWYQQILGQGPKLLIQFQNNGVVDDSQLPKDRFSAERLKGVDSTLKIQPAKLEDSAVYLCASSLQGLAGELFFGEGSRLTVL.

The gene calls are TRBV7-9 and TRBJ2-7; TRBD2 might be the D (6 bases). V was pared by 5 bases and J by 1 base, with 18 bases between. Germline loops: CDR1 SEHNR, CDR2 FQNEAQ (reference sequence). This CDR3 is 16 amino acids long. CDR3 DNA sequence: TGTGCCAGCAGCCCACCGTCGGGTGGGAGGTCCTACGAGCAGTACTTC. The encoded protein is CASSPPSGGRSYEQYF.

This clonotype has at least ten counts. CDR3 coding DNA: TGCGCCAGCAGCTCGGGGGCCGCGAACACCGGGGAGCTGTTTTTT. This translates into CASSSGAANTGELFF. This sequence joins TRBV5-1 and TRBJ2-2; D may be TRBD1 or TRBD2 (6 bases each). Germline V gene sequence: CDR1 SGHRS, CDR2 YFSETQ. V was clipped by 3 bases and J by 0 bases, with 9 bases between them. The CDR3 has 15 residues.